This TCR beta chain was identified during a study of OX40 agonist ivuxolimab in advanced cancers. As for this clone: As yet, its antigen is unknown.

General study points: Relative to CD4+, CD8+ T cells held more expanded clones on average. Clonal expansion from baseline to week 6 occurred in both CD4+ and CD8+ T cells. Some nonresponders likewise displayed low normalized T-cell clonal expansion.

Germline lookup yields CDR1 SGHAT and CDR2 FQNNGV. The V gene lost 1 base and the J gene lost 3 bases, with 9 bases spanning the gap. CDR3 size: 14 residues. Repertoires were generated with immunoSEQ multiplex PCR, while TCRdb's copy carries only in-frame clones and drops some. The table includes around 56,000 clones, around four fifths detected once. Enrollment shut out patients with autoimmune disease history or systemic immunosuppression. This specimen consisted of CD4+ or CD8+ T cells sorted from blood, obtained in a trial of the OX40 agonist ivuxolimab. This clonotype was sampled from an adult with an advanced solid tumor such as melanoma, head and neck, liver or kidney cancer. The V gene is TRBV11-2, the J gene TRBJ1-1; a weak D match, TRBD1 (6 bases). CDR3 protein: CASSLGGGHTEAFF. The CDR3 coding sequence is TGTGCCAGCAGCTTAGGAGGGGGGCACACTGAAGCTTTCTTT.